This TCR beta chain was identified in a study of control samples from healthy donors and cancer patients. V shed 5 bases and J shed 8 bases, with 12 bases lying between them. This CDR3 is 12 amino acids long. Germline lookup yields CDR1 SEHNR and CDR2 FQNEAQ (reference sequence). Produced via immunoSEQ multiplex PCR; TCRdb's table is partial and in-frame only. The profile shows around 250,000 clones, 82% of them singletons. The origin of this receptor is an older woman with lung cancer. The sample comprised PBMCs. This chain uses TRBV7-9 with TRBJ1-2; no clear D. CDR3 in amino acids: CASSVGSSGYTF. The CDR3 region has the DNA TGTGCCAGCAGCGTAGGGAGTTCCGGCTACACCTTC.